These T cell receptor beta chains were read from a single sample in a study of T cells after posttransplantation cyclophosphamide. Assay used: immunoSEQ multiplex PCR; TCRdb lists only in-frame clones, some missing. Listed for the sample are 7,000 to 9,500 clones, none seen a single time. Sample: PBMCs, taken approximately 380 days after allogeneic stem cell transplant with posttransplant cyclophosphamide. The source of these receptors is a male patient between 50 and 60 years old who received an allogeneic stem cell transplant from a related donor and was CMV-positive. Some T cells may be graft donor cells. The CDR3 runs from the conserved cysteine through the conserved F or W.

V	J	CDR3
TRBV10-3	TRBJ2-4	CAISSGGRLQYF
TRBV15	TRBJ2-3	CATSREAPGRTSTDTQYF
TRBV7-2	TRBJ2-7	CASSLAASGASYEQYF
TRBV10-3	TRBJ2-7	CATTTGEAYEQYF
TRBV27	TRBJ1-1	CASSLGGYTKMNTEAFF
TRBV6-6	TRBJ2-5	CASSYLNRVGETQYF
TRBV23-1	TRBJ1-1	CASSAPRERDTEAFF
TRBV6-5	NA	CASTRGQAYEQYF
TRBV2	TRBJ2-3	CASSDRGGGSEDTQYF
TRBV7-9	TRBJ2-4	CASSLGASGGNIQYF
TRBV5-5	TRBJ2-3	CASSSLPPKHQADTQYF
TRBV6-6	TRBJ1-6	CASSSGQGYDSPLHF
TRBV11-2	TRBJ1-1	CASSVGQGASGFTLEAFF
TRBV11-2	TRBJ2-5	CASRDRRLAGKTQYF
TRBV7-9	TRBJ1-1	CASRAQGWTEAFF
TRBV11-2	TRBJ1-4	CANLEGNGNEKLFF
TRBV7-2	TRBJ2-7	CASSLIPYEQYF
TRBV2	TRBJ1-2	CASSDDSEGYTF
TRBV7-9	TRBJ2-2	CASSTRQGELFF
TRBV7-2	TRBJ2-7	CASSRGAGGTWSYEQYF
TRBV15	TRBJ1-6	CATTARRGEHNSPLHF
TRBV9	TRBJ2-1	CASSTLDEQFF
TRBV4-2	TRBJ2-2	CASSPGLAAAGELFF
TRBV18	TRBJ2-2	CASSRDRVDTGELFF
TRBV11-3	TRBJ2-1	CASSFGGTGTHNEQFF
TRBV10-3	TRBJ2-3	CAISDGDPESTDTQYF
TRBV15	TRBJ1-1	CAISSWESTEAFF
TRBV18	TRBJ2-3	CASSPRQGAADTQYF
TRBV5-1	TRBJ1-1	CASSSRVSPWAEAFF
TRBV7-2	TRBJ1-2	CASSLTETPYGYTF
TRBV27	TRBJ2-7	CASSDSGSSYEQYF
TRBV5-1	TRBJ1-2	CASSLAGYTGARNGYTF
TRBV5-5	TRBJ1-6	CASSPAGTHNSPLHF
TRBV27	TRBJ2-5	CASSHPRETQYF
TRBV2	TRBJ2-7	CASKRGAAYEQYF
TRBV6-1	TRBJ2-2	CASSEGYDAGFTGELFF
TRBV29-1	TRBJ2-7	CSVGQVGEQYF
TRBV15	TRBJ1-2	CATSRDLTGYGYTF
TRBV10-3	TRBJ2-3	CAISPVEGLVGTQYF
TRBV7-9	TRBJ2-7	CASSLAWARGSSYEQYF
TRBV5-8	TRBJ2-7	CASSTGTVSYEQYF
TRBV6-6	TRBJ2-2	CASSPPRGRVGELFF
TRBV19	TRBJ2-5	CASTVKRGGRETQYF
TRBV2	TRBJ2-5	CASSSRTGGETQYF
TRBV5-1	TRBJ1-5	CASSLVQGANQPQHF
TRBV5-1	TRBJ2-7	CASSLGGTGAYEQYF
TRBV9	TRBJ2-3	CASSLSMNTQYF
TRBV2	TRBJ2-3	CASSELGLAADTQYF
TRBV9	TRBJ2-3	CASSVGLHADTQYF
TRBV5-1	TRBJ1-5	CASSLALPGQPQHF
TRBV7-9	TRBJ2-1	CASSLGGASYNEQFF
TRBV11-3	TRBJ2-6	CASSSGGPGANVLTF
TRBV9	TRBJ1-4	CASSPGAGVNEKLFF
TRBV9	TRBJ1-2	CASSAGTVPLFGYTF
TRBV30	TRBJ1-2	CAWSVGGLDGYTF
TRBV19	TRBJ2-1	CASSIVGEAVTYNEQFF
TRBV7-6	TRBJ2-7	CASSRGGEQYF
TRBV11-2	TRBJ2-7	CASSFTSGGASYEQYF
TRBV7-6	TRBJ1-4	CASSLVATVGTNEKLFF
TRBV10-3	TRBJ2-5	CAISGQGFGQETQYF